This T cell receptor beta chain derives from a study of T cell repertoires in cytomegalovirus infection. About the research overall: Use of recently identified HLA-C-restricted and well-studied HLA-B-restricted CMV epitopes was part of the study. The public TCR beta signatures pointed to both CMV infection and matching HLA type.

Using its own MiXCR run on the reads, TCRdb lists one record per CDR3 protein. The sample consists of around 100,000 distinct CDR3 sequences, roughly 40% of them appearing once. Remarks on this clonotype: Its antigen is as yet unknown.

Study-wide findings and caveats: Summed frequency of public TCR beta families distinguished CMV carriers with the relevant HLA.

The clonotype comes from a human donor in good health (CMV status not recorded). Some clones in this sample may be carry-over from other donors' samples. The starting material was CD8+ T cells from cultured PBMCs, obtained from culture after CMV antigen stimulation.

The DNA for the CDR3 is TGTGCCAGTAGTATAGGGTTCGGGGACGCGACAGCTTTCTTT. Protein: CASSIGFGDATAFF. The V gene is TRBV19, the J gene TRBJ1-1, with D maybe TRBD1 (5 bases). The CDR3 sequence is 14 residues long. V was pared by 1 base and J by 10 bases, with 16 bases between. Germline loops: CDR1 LNHDA, CDR2 SQIVND (reference sequence).